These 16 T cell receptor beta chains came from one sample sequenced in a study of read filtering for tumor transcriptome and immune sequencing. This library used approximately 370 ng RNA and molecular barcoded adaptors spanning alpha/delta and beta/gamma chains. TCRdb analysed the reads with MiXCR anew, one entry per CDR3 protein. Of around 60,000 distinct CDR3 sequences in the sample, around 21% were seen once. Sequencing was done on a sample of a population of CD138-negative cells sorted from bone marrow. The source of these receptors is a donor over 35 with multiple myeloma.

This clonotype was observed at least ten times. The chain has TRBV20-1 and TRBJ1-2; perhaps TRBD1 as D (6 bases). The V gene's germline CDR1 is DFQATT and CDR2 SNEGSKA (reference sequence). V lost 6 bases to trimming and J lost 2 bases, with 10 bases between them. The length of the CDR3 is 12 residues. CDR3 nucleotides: TGCAGTGCAAGTCAGGGGAACTATGGCTACACCTTC. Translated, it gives CSASQGNYGYTF.

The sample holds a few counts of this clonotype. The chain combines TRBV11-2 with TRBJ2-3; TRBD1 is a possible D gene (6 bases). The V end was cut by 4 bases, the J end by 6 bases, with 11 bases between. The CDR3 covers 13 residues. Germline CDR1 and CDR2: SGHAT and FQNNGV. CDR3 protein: CASSSQGMDTQYF. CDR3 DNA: TGTGCCAGCAGCTCCCAGGGGATGGATACGCAGTATTTT.

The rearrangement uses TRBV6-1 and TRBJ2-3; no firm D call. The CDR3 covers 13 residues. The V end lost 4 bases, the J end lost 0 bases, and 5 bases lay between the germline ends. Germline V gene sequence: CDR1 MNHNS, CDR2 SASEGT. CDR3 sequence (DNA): TGTGCCAGCAGTGGAATTAGCACAGATACGCAGTATTTT. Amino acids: CASSGISTDTQYF.

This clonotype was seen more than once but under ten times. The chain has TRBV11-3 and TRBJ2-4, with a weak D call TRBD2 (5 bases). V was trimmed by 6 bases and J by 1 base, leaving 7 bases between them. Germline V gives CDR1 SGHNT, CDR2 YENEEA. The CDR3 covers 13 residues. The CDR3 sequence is CASSSGAKNIQYF. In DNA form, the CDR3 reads TGTGCCAGCAGTTCGGGGGCCAAAAACATTCAGTACTTC.

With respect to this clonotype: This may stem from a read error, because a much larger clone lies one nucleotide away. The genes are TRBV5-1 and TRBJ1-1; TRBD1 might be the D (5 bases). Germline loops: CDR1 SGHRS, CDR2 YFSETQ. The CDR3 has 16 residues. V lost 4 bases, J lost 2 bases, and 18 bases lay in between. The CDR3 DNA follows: TGCGCCAGCAGCCCAAATGCACAGGTCGGAAACACTGAAGCTTTCTTT. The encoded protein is CASSPNAQVGNTEAFF.

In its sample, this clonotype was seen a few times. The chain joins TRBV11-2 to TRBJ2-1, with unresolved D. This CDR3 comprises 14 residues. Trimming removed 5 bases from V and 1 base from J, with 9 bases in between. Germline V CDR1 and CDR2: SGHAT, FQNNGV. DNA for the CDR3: TGTGCCAGCAGCATGCAAGGGTCCTACAATGAGCAGTTCTTC. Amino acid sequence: CASSMQGSYNEQFF. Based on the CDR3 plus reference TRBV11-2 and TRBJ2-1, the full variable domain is EAGVAQSPRYKIIEKRQSVAFWCNPISGHATLYWYQQILGQGPKLLIQFQNNGVVDDSQLPKDRFSAERLKGVDSTLKIQPAKLEDSAVYLCASSMQGSYNEQFFGPGTRLTVL.

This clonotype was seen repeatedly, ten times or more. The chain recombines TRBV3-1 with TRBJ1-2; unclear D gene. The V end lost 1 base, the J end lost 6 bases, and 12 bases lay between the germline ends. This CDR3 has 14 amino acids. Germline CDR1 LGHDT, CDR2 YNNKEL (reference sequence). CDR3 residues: CASSQGRFIDGYTF. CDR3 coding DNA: TGTGCCAGCAGCCAAGGGCGGTTTATTGATGGCTACACCTTC.

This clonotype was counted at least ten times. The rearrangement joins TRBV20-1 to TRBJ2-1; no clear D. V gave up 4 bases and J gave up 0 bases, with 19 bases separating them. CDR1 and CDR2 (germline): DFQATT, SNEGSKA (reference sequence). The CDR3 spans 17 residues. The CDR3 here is CSATPGPPQASYNEQFF. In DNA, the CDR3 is TGCAGTGCTACCCCGGGCCCCCCTCAGGCCTCCTACAATGAGCAGTTCTTC.

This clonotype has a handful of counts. The CDR3 DNA reads TGTGCCAGCAGTGAGGGACAGGGAAACTATGGCTACACCTTC. It codes for CASSEGQGNYGYTF. The chain is built from TRBV2 and TRBJ1-2, with 9 bases lining up with TRBD1. V dropped 3 bases and J dropped 2; count of bases not matched to a gene: 1. The CDR3 is 14 amino acids. CDR1 SNHLY and CDR2 FYNNEI come from the germline V gene.

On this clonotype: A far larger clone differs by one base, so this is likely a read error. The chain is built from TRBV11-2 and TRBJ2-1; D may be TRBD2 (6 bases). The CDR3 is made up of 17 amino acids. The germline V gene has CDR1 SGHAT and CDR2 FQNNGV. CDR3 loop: CASSSKTGTSSYNERFF. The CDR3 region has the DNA TGTGCCAGCAGCTCAAAAACCGGGACTTCTTCCTACAATGAGCGGTTCTTC.

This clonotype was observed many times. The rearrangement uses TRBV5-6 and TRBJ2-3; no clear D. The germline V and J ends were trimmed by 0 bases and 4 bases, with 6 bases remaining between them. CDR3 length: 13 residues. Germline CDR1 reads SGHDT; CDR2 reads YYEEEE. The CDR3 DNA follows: TGTGCCAGCAGCTTGGTGGATCCAGATACGCAGTATTTT. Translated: CASSLVDPDTQYF.

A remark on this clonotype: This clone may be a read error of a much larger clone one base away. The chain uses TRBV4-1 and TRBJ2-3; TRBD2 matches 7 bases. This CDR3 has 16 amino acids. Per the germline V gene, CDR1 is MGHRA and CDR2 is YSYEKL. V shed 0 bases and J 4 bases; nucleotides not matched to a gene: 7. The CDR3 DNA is TGCGCCAGCAGCCAAGATGCTAGCGGATACGCAGATACGCAGTATTTT. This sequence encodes CASSQDASGYADTQYF.

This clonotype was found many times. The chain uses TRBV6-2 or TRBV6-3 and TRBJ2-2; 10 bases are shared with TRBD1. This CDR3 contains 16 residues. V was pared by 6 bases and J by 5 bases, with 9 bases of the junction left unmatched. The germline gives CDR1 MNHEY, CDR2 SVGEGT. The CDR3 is CASSPLRGQGTGELFF. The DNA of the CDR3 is TGTGCCAGCAGCCCCCTGAGGGGACAGGGGACCGGGGAGCTGTTTTTT.

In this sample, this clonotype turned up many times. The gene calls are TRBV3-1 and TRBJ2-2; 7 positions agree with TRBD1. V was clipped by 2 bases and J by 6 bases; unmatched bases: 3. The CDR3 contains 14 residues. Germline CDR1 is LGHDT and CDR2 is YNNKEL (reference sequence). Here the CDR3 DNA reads TGTGCCAGCAGCCAATACCAGGGGGCCGGGGAGCTGTTTTTT. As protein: CASSQYQGAGELFF.

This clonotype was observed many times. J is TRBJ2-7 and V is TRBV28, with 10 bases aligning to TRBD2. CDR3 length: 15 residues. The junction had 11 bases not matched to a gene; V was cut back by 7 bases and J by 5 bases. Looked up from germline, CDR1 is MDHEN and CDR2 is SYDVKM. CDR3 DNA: TGTGCCAGCATCAAAGGGTCTAGCGGGAGTAACGAGCAGTACTTC. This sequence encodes CASIKGSSGSNEQYF. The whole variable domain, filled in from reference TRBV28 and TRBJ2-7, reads DVKVTQSSRYLVKRTGEKVFLECVQDMDHENMFWYRQDPGLGLRLIYFSYDVKMKEKGDIPEGYSVSREKKERFSLILESASTNQTSMYLCASIKGSSGSNEQYFGPGTRLTVT.

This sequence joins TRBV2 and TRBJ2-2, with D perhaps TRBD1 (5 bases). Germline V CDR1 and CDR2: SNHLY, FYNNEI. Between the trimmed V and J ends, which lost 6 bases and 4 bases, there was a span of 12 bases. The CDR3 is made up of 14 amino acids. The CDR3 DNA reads TGTGCCAGCAGGCCAGACAGCACCACCGGGGAGCTGTTTTTT. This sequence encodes CASRPDSTTGELFF. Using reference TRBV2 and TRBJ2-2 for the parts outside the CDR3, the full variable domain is EPEVTQTPSHQVTQMGQEVILRCVPISNHLYFYWYRQILGQKVEFLVSFYNNEISEKSEIFDDQFSVERPDGSNFTLKIRSTKLEDSAMYFCASRPDSTTGELFFGEGSRLTVL.